The entry below gives a single T cell receptor (beta chain) sequence along with its context. Its antigen is as yet unknown. The data are from a study of shared clonotypes between healthy human individuals. Germline CDR1 reads LNHDA; CDR2 reads SQIVND (reference sequence). The CDR3 covers 14 residues. V lost 3 bases to trimming and J lost 0 bases, with 5 bases between them. The assay was immunoSEQ multiplex PCR, and TCRdb's table has in-frame clones only and misses some. The top ten hold 0.37% of the sample, which has under 2.5 million clones, less than 95% seen once. Regarding the study as a whole: In general, naive subsets displayed greater estimated richness than memory subsets did.

The rearrangement uses TRBV19 and TRBJ1-4; D gene uncertain. The clonotype was recovered from a man aged 18 to 30 in good health. Some clones in this sample may be carry-over from other donors' samples. The sequenced material came from naive CD4+ T cells from PBMCs. Subset denoted: CD45RA+ positively selected. The CDR3: CASSMRATNEKLFF. The DNA for the CDR3 is TGTGCCAGTAGTATGCGGGCAACTAATGAAAAACTGTTTTTT. Together with reference TRBV19 and TRBJ1-4, the CDR3 gives the full variable domain: DGGITQSPKYLFRKEGQNVTLSCEQNLNHDAMYWYRQDPGQGLRLIYYSQIVNDFQKGDIAEGYSVSREKKESFPLTVTSAQKNPTAFYLCASSMRATNEKLFFGSGTQLSVL.